The 20 T cell receptor beta chains below all came from one sample that was sequenced in a study of cytomegalovirus exposure and HLA in healthy donors. The primer mix had 60 Vbeta and 13 Jbeta primers. Generated by immunoSEQ multiplex PCR, the TCRdb table keeps only in-frame clones and is missing some. Among about 170,000 clones listed, more than 80% were seen once. Sequencing was carried out using PBMCs. These receptors all come from a woman between 18 and 29 years old in good health and CMV-seronegative.

This chain links TRBV18 with TRBJ1-1, with D possibly TRBD1 on 6 matching bases. The CDR3 extends over 14 amino acids. The V gene lost 6 bases and the J gene lost 4 bases, with 15 bases spanning the gap. The germline V gene encodes CDR1 KGHSH and CDR2 LQKENI. CDR3 coding DNA: TGTGCCAGCTCCTTCAACAGGGTGGGCACTGAAGCTTTCTTT. Translation gives CASSFNRVGTEAFF.

V gene TRBV11-2 combines with J gene TRBJ2-7; D may be TRBD2 (5 bases). Germline V CDR1 and CDR2: SGHAT, FQNNGV. CDR3 length equals 13 residues. Trimming pared 5 bases from V and 7 bases from J, leaving 15 bases between. The CDR3, as DNA: TGTGCCAGCAGCCGGGATCGAACGGGGGAGCAGTACTTC. It specifies CASSRDRTGEQYF. The whole variable domain, filled in from reference TRBV11-2 and TRBJ2-7, reads EAGVAQSPRYKIIEKRQSVAFWCNPISGHATLYWYQQILGQGPKLLIQFQNNGVVDDSQLPKDRFSAERLKGVDSTLKIQPAKLEDSAVYLCASSRDRTGEQYFGPGTRLTVT.

J is TRBJ2-1 and V is TRBV7-2; 10 bases match TRBD2. J was trimmed by 0 bases and V by 4 bases; bases with no gene match: 6. The germline V gene has CDR1 SGHTA and CDR2 FQGNSA. The CDR3 covers 17 residues. CDR3 bases: TGTGCCAGCAGCTCGACGCGGACTAGCGGCTCCTACAATGAGCAGTTCTTC. Protein sequence: CASSSTRTSGSYNEQFF.

The chain has TRBV5-4 and TRBJ2-3; D possibly corresponds to TRBD2 (6 bases). The V end lost 0 bases, the J end lost 1 base, and 12 bases lay between the germline ends. Germline assignment: CDR1 SGHNT and CDR2 YYREEE (reference sequence). The CDR3 extends over 16 amino acids. The CDR3 bases are TGTGCCAGCAGCTTGGCCTATGGCGGGGGCACAGATACGCAGTATTTT. Encoded protein: CASSLAYGGGTDTQYF. Full variable domain (rest looked up from reference TRBV5-4 and TRBJ2-3): ETGVTQSPTHLIKTRGQQVTLRCSSQSGHNTVSWYQQALGQGPQFIFQYYREEENGRGNFPPRFSGLQFPNYSSELNVNALELDDSALYLCASSLAYGGGTDTQYFGPGTRLTVL.

The chain employs TRBV4-1 and TRBJ2-5; 10 nucleotides line up with TRBD2. Germline trimming cut 4 bases from V and 1 base from J; bases unmatched to any gene: 12. CDR1 and CDR2 from the germline V gene are MGHRA and YSYEKL. This CDR3 is built from 18 residues. CDR3 in DNA: TGCGCCAGCAGCCTAGCTATGGTAGCGGGGGGCTCCCAAGAGACCCAGTACTTC. This gives the protein CASSLAMVAGGSQETQYF.

This chain uses TRBV5-1 with TRBJ2-7; 11 bases agree with TRBD1. The germline CDR1 and CDR2 sequences are SGHRS and YFSETQ. J was trimmed by 3 bases and V by 4 bases; bases with no gene match: 3. The CDR3 is 14 residues long. Here the CDR3 reads CASSQGTGGYEQYF. CDR3 sequence (DNA): TGCGCCAGCAGCCAAGGGACAGGGGGCTACGAGCAGTACTTC.

The chain recombines TRBV5-4 with TRBJ1-4, with TRBD1 matching over 8 bases. Germline assignment: CDR1 SGHNT and CDR2 YYREEE (reference sequence). Trimming at V came to 0 bases and at J to 14 bases, leaving 9 bases not matched to a gene. The CDR3 consists of 14 residues. The CDR3 sequence is CASSLEAGGEPLFF. The CDR3 DNA is TGTGCCAGCAGCTTGGAGGCAGGGGGCGAGCCCCTGTTTTTT.

The genes are TRBV10-3 and TRBJ1-2, with D tentatively TRBD1 (6 bases). V was clipped by 0 bases and J by 1 base, with 9 bases between them. CDR1 is ENHRY and CDR2 is SYGVKD in the germline V gene. The CDR3 spans 15 residues. The CDR3 nucleotides are TGTGCCATCAGTGAGTCCCAGGGGATTAACTATGGCTACACCTTC. This sequence encodes CAISESQGINYGYTF.

This clone showed up just a few times. V is TRBV21-1 and J is TRBJ2-5; TRBD1, the table's D call, was not compared with the DNA. TRBV21-1 is labeled a pseudogene. CDR3 size: 14 residues. The CDR3 region is CASRRDRDQETQYF. The DNA for the CDR3 is TGTGCCAGCAGACGGGACAGGGACCAAGAGACCCAGTACTTC.

The V and J genes are TRBV10-3 and TRBJ2-7; 12 bases match TRBD1. Germline assignment: CDR1 ENHRY and CDR2 SYGVKD. This CDR3 spans 15 amino acids. Trimming at V came to 6 bases and at J to 5 bases, leaving 8 bases not matched to a gene. In DNA, the CDR3 is TGTGCCATCAGAGCCCCGGGACAGGGGGCTCACGAGCAGTACTTC. It specifies CAIRAPGQGAHEQYF.

The J gene is TRBJ2-1, the V gene TRBV10-1; 14 bases align to TRBD2. Germline values: CDR1 WNHNN, CDR2 SYGVQD (reference sequence). V shed 5 bases and J 2 bases; nucleotides not matched to a gene: 11. This CDR3 comprises 19 residues. In DNA, the CDR3 is TGCGCCAGCAGTAATGGACTAGCGGGAGGATATTCGGCCTACAATGAGCAGTTCTTC. This codes for CASSNGLAGGYSAYNEQFF.

About this clone itself: The same CDR3 also results from other DNA sequences found in this sample. DNA of the CDR3: TGTGCCAGCAGTTACTCTGGGGGGAGCTCCTACGAGCAGTACTTC. Its protein is CASSYSGGSSYEQYF. J is TRBJ2-7 and V is TRBV6-5; D perhaps matches TRBD2 (6 bases). CDR1 MNHEY and CDR2 SVGAGI come from the germline V gene. V lost 0 bases and J 0 bases, leaving 9 bases between the germline ends. The CDR3 consists of 15 residues.

The V and J genes are TRBV27 and TRBJ2-7, with 10 bases identical to TRBD2. V shed 3 bases, J shed 6 bases, and the junction held 5 bases outside the gene matches. The CDR3 runs to 14 residues. The germline gives CDR1 MNHEY, CDR2 SMNVEV (reference sequence). CDR3 in amino acids: CASSFSSGSGEQYF. Here the CDR3 DNA reads TGTGCCAGCAGTTTCTCTAGCGGGAGTGGCGAGCAGTACTTC.

The sample holds one count of this clone. The chain has TRBV6-1 and TRBJ1-1; 9 bases are a match to TRBD1. After removal of 6 bases from V and 1 base from J, the junction contained 6 bases not matched to a gene. The CDR3 runs 15 residues. CDR1 MNHNS and CDR2 SASEGT come from the germline V gene. The CDR3 bases are TGTGCCAGCAGGTACAGGGGGCTCTCGAACACTGAAGCTTTCTTT. Translating gives CASRYRGLSNTEAFF.

The chain recombines TRBV2 with TRBJ2-5; 10 nucleotides agree with TRBD1. Trimming removed 7 bases from V and 5 bases from J; junction bases left unmatched: 4. This CDR3 spans 13 amino acids. CDR1 and CDR2 from the germline V gene are SNHLY and FYNNEI. This CDR3 reads CASIGTGEETQYF. DNA for the CDR3: TGTGCCAGCATAGGGACAGGGGAGGAGACCCAGTACTTC.

The chain joins TRBV27 to TRBJ1-1, with TRBD1 as a possible D gene (5 bases). The CDR3 loop spans 13 amino acids. V was clipped by 3 bases and J by 4 bases, with 9 bases between them. Germline CDR1 reads MNHEY; CDR2 reads SMNVEV (reference sequence). The CDR3 sequence is CASSFRGSTEAFF. The CDR3 DNA reads as TGTGCCAGCAGTTTTAGGGGAAGCACTGAAGCTTTCTTT.

This rearrangement joins TRBV5-8 to TRBJ2-3, with 13 positions matching TRBD2. V was pared by 3 bases and J by 3 bases, with 4 bases of the junction left unmatched. The germline V gene has CDR1 SGHTS and CDR2 YDEGEE. This CDR3 spans 16 amino acids. CDR3 sequence reads: CASSSGLAGETDTQYF. DNA of the CDR3: TGTGCCAGCAGCTCAGGACTAGCGGGGGAAACAGATACGCAGTATTTT.

The rearrangement uses TRBV5-6 and TRBJ2-7; possibly TRBD1 for D (6 bases). Germline CDR1 and CDR2: SGHDT and YYEEEE. The CDR3 is 15 residues long. V lost 4 bases to trimming and J lost 3 bases, with 17 bases between them. The CDR3 sequence: CASSPPPGTNYEQYF. The CDR3 DNA is TGTGCCAGCAGCCCCCCACCCGGGACAAACTACGAGCAGTACTTC.

The gene calls are TRBV7-2 and TRBJ2-3, with D possibly TRBD1 on 5 matching bases. The germline CDR1 and CDR2 sequences are SGHTA and FQGNSA. The germline V and J ends were trimmed by 4 bases and 5 bases, with 16 bases remaining between them. This CDR3 comprises 15 residues. The CDR3 bases are TGTGCCAGCAGCTATGGTAGGGGCTTGGTAGATACGCAGTATTTT. This translates into CASSYGRGLVDTQYF.

The V and J genes are TRBV4-2 and TRBJ1-1; the D gene is possibly TRBD1 (5 bases). The V end was cut by 4 bases, the J end by 5 bases, with 17 bases between. CDR3 size: 15 residues. Germline-derived CDR1 and CDR2 are LGHNA and YNFKEQ. The CDR3 sequence is CASSPDPQGRTEAFF. In DNA, the CDR3 is TGTGCCAGCAGCCCCGATCCCCAGGGAAGAACTGAAGCTTTCTTT.